Shown below are 15 T cell receptor beta chains from a single sample sequenced in a study of T-cell reconstitution after alpha-beta-depleted transplantation in children (dated by TCRdb to about 2016). The library was obtained by PCR. Sequencer: Illumina HiSeq 2500. TCR libraries were prepared with molecular barcoding, using unique molecular identifiers to normalize TCRbeta repertoire quantification. Starting from the raw public reads, TCRdb applied fastp trimming at Q25, assembled clones with MiXCR and retained in-frame beta chains. For every CDR3 protein sequence, its rows merge into one entry that carries the most common genes and DNA. The sample table contains around 490,000 distinct CDR3 sequences; only one count was recorded for 9.5% to 12% of them. The top ten clonotypes cover 11% to 15% of the sample. The intended sense of this specimen's treatment or condition label: allogeneic hematopoietic cell transplantation with graft depleted of TCRalphabeta T cells and CD19 B cells.

The specimen comprised PBMCs, mostly from graft donor cells, sampled 180 days after TCRalphabeta/CD19-depleted stem cell transplant. Source of these receptors: a female patient between 2 and 15 years old who had a stem cell transplant for aplastic anemia, so the T cells may come from the graft donor.

The gene calls are TRBV5-1 and TRBJ1-2; 9 bases align to TRBD1. V dropped 0 bases and J dropped 0; count of bases not matched to a gene: 6. CDR1 is SGHRS and CDR2 is YFSETQ in the germline V gene. The CDR3 runs 17 residues. CDR3 region: CASSLGDRVPTNYGYTF. The CDR3 region has the DNA TGCGCCAGCAGCTTGGGGGACAGGGTCCCCACTAACTATGGCTACACCTTC.

For this clonotype: A read error may explain this, as a much larger clone is one base away. J is TRBJ2-1 and V is TRBV12-3 or TRBV12-4; 11 nucleotides agree with TRBD2. After removal of 6 bases from V and 9 bases from J, the junction contained 10 bases not matched to a gene. The CDR3 runs 15 residues. The CDR3 sequence: CASRAQTSGVLEQFF. The DNA of the CDR3 is TGTGCCAGCAGGGCCCAGACTAGCGGGGTGCTTGAGCAGTTCTTC.

There are a few counts of this clonotype. This rearrangement joins TRBV6-1 to TRBJ1-3, with D possibly matching TRBD1 (5 bases). CDR1 is MNHNS, CDR2 SASEGT, per germline. This CDR3 is 16 amino acids long. The V gene lost 6 bases and the J gene lost 0 bases, with 15 bases spanning the gap. The CDR3 DNA is TGTGCCAGCAGATCCGGACAAAACGGCTCTGGAAACACCATATATTTT. Translating gives CASRSGQNGSGNTIYF.

The CDR3 region is CASSPHPGELFF. The CDR3, as DNA: TGTGCCAGCAGTCCACACCCCGGGGAGCTGTTTTTT. The chain links TRBV28 to TRBJ2-2; unclear D gene. The germline V gene has CDR1 MDHEN and CDR2 SYDVKM. V lost 5 bases and J lost 6, with 7 bases in between. The CDR3 runs 12 residues.

This clonotype was seen a handful of times. The chain recombines TRBV7-9 with TRBJ2-7, with D possibly matching TRBD2 (6 bases). Trimming stripped 4 bases from V and 4 bases from J, with 11 bases between. The CDR3 has 13 amino acids. Germline CDR1 reads SEHNR; CDR2 reads FQNEAQ (reference sequence). The CDR3, as DNA: TGTGCCAGCAGCTCGGGGGTGTTGTACGAGCAGTACGTC. This sequence encodes CASSSGVLYEQYV.

This clonotype was found a few times. The V call is TRBV15, the J call TRBJ1-2, with D maybe TRBD1 (6 bases). This CDR3 spans 14 amino acids. The V end was cut by 5 bases, the J end by 3 bases, with 13 bases between. Per the germline V gene, CDR1 is LNHNV and CDR2 is YYDKDF (reference sequence). CDR3 sequence reads: CATSLEGGHYGYTF. CDR3 nucleotides: TGTGCCACCAGCCTGGAGGGGGGACACTATGGCTACACCTTC.

There are a few counts of this clonotype. The chain is built from TRBV18 and TRBJ2-2, with 9 nucleotides matching TRBD1. This CDR3 comprises 16 residues. Germline V lookup: CDR1 KGHSH, CDR2 LQKENI. V lost 6 bases to trimming and J lost 6 bases; unmatched junction nucleotides: 11. CDR3 sequence (DNA): TGTGCCAGCTCGCTGTCGGGACAGGGTTTCGCCGGGGAGCTGTTTTTT. Protein product: CASSLSGQGFAGELFF. The complete variable domain, with remaining parts taken from reference TRBV18 and TRBJ2-2, reads NAGVMQNPRHLVRRRGQEARLRCSPMKGHSHVYWYRQLPEEGLKFMVYLQKENIIDESGMPKERFSAEFPKEGPSILRIQQVVRGDSAAYFCASSLSGQGFAGELFFGEGSRLTVL.

This chain connects TRBV5-1 to TRBJ2-1; D remains unclear. V was shortened by 6 bases and J by 0 bases, with 10 bases between the two germline ends. CDR1 is SGHRS and CDR2 is YFSETQ in the germline V gene. The CDR3 has 14 amino acids. The CDR3 DNA sequence: TGCGCCAGCACAGGCTACCCCTCCTACAATGAGCAGTTCTTC. This sequence encodes CASTGYPSYNEQFF.

This clonotype was observed a few times. The CDR3 region has the DNA TGTGCCAGCAACCTTTTTATATACCAAGAGACCCAGTACTTC. Translation: CASNLFIYQETQYF. The rearrangement links TRBV7-2 to TRBJ2-5; D not certain. Trimming pared 7 bases from V and 0 bases from J, leaving 12 bases between. CDR3 length: 14 residues. Germline values: CDR1 SGHTA, CDR2 FQGNSA.

The rearrangement uses TRBV25-1 and TRBJ1-6; the match to TRBD1 covers 7 bases. The J segment lost 9 bases and the V segment lost 7 bases, leaving 6 bases of the junction unmatched. The length of the CDR3 is 13 residues. Looked up from germline, CDR1 is MGHDK and CDR2 is SYGVNS. CDR3 coding DNA: TGTGCCAGCATTCAGGGGGATGGTTCACCCCTCCACTTT. The encoded protein is CASIQGDGSPLHF.

This clonotype was counted ten times or more. The CDR3: CASSGETQYF. The CDR3 coding sequence is TGCGCCAGCAGCGGGGAGACCCAGTACTTC. This chain uses TRBV5-1 with TRBJ2-5, with D hard to call. Looked up from germline, CDR1 is SGHRS and CDR2 is YFSETQ. CDR3 length equals 10 residues. Deletions cut 4 bases from V and 5 bases from J, with 3 bases between.

This clonotype was detected ten times or more. The chain carries TRBV4-2 and TRBJ2-3; the D is unclear. CDR3 length: 12 amino acids. Germline-derived CDR1 and CDR2 are LGHNA and YNFKEQ. V lost 8 bases to trimming and J lost 0 bases, with 6 bases between them. The CDR3 region has the DNA TGTGCCAGCTCTGACAGCACAGATACGCAGTATTTT. This sequence encodes CASSDSTDTQYF.

The rearrangement uses TRBV28 and TRBJ2-7, with D uncertain. The CDR3 has 14 amino acids. The germline gives CDR1 MDHEN, CDR2 SYDVKM. V was shortened by 4 bases and J by 3 bases, with 13 bases between the two germline ends. CDR3 residues: CASSWRSFLYEQYF. The CDR3 DNA follows: TGTGCCAGCAGTTGGCGAAGTTTCCTCTACGAGCAGTACTTC.

This clonotype was observed a few times. This chain uses TRBV7-2 with TRBJ2-5; tentatively, D is TRBD1 (5 bases). V lost 5 bases and J 14 bases, leaving 15 bases between the germline ends. This CDR3 contains 11 residues. Germline V gene lookup returns CDR1 SGHTA and CDR2 FQGNSA. The CDR3 DNA sequence: TGTGCCAGCAGCCAGAACGGTGGGGCCTACTTC. Its protein is CASSQNGGAYF.

There are a few counts of this clonotype. The chain has TRBV19 and TRBJ1-5, with D possibly being TRBD1 (6 bases). V was shortened by 7 bases and J by 4 bases, with 20 bases between the two germline ends. The length of the CDR3 is 16 residues. Germline CDR1 reads LNHDA; CDR2 reads SQIVND (reference sequence). As DNA, the CDR3 is TGTGCCAGTACACGGGATTACGGGGGCCTGAATCAGCCCCAGCATTTT. Amino acids: CASTRDYGGLNQPQHF.